This TCR beta chain originates from a study of cytomegalovirus exposure and HLA in healthy donors. For the study at large: The 90 to 150 validation repertoires matched the roughly 700 first-cohort repertoires in platform, a later analysis reported.

The donors were members of the roughly 120-subject validation cohort (separate from the roughly 680-subject first cohort). V was clipped by 7 bases and J by 6 bases; unmatched bases: 11. Germline V gene lookup returns CDR1 SQVTM and CDR2 ANQGSEA. This CDR3 has 14 amino acids. The repertoire was sequenced with immunoSEQ multiplex PCR; TCRdb's copy has only in-frame clones and lacks some. The sample records about 76,000 clones, 94% being singletons. Sequencing was carried out using PBMCs. This rearrangement joins TRBV29-1 to TRBJ1-5, with 8 positions matching TRBD1. This sequence originates from a woman between 18 and 30 years old in good health and CMV-seronegative. The chain's CDR3 is CSAEIQGASQPQHF. Written as DNA, the CDR3 is TGCAGCGCCGAAATTCAGGGGGCAAGTCAGCCCCAGCATTTT.